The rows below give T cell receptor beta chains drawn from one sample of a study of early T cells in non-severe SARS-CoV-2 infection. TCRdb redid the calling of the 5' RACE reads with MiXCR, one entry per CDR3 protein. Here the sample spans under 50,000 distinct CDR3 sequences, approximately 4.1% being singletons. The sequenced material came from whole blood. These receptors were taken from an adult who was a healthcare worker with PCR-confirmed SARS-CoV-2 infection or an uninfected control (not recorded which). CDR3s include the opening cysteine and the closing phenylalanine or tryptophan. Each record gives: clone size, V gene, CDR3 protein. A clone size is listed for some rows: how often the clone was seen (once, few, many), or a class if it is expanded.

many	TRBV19	CASATGFNQPQHF
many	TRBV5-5	CASSPSSAQNYGYTF
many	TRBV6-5	CASSLSGKANNEQFF
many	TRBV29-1	CSVEEEASYGYTF
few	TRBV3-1	CASSQERGDEQFF
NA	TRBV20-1	CSAFVQSGGIRYEQYF
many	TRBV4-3	CASSQDRVTFSTSYEQYF
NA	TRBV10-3	CAISGGLGHEQYF
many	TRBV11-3	CASSPPGQGFNEQFF
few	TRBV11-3	CASSLEGLYNEQFF
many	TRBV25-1	CASSELNSYNEQFF
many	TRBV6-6	CASSYSKAGGTDTQYF
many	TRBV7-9	CASIRASSWTGSADTQYF
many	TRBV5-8	CASSAEGQGYGYTF
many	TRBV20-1	CSAPQDGRDTQYF
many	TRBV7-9	CASSLIEGAADEQFF
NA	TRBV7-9	CASSFIPFYEQYF
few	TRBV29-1	CSVGTLNTEAFF
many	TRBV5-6	CASSPAGGYGELFF
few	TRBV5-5	CASSYSGSPTDTQYF
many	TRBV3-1	CASSQVGSGLNEQFF
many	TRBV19	CASRGLAGGDEQFF
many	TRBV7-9	CASSLGVRDSEAFF
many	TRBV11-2	CASSLWLRRTGENIQYF
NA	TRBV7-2	CASSSGLLGGIQYF
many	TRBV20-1	CSASGMGNTGELFF
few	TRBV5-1	CASSSATGSSYNEQFF
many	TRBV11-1	CASSLQTGNMNTEAFF
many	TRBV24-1	CATSDFPRGSDGYTF
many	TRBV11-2	CASSSQGAGGNTIYF
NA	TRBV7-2	CASSLPLSGANVLTF
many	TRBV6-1	CASSARQGDNSPLHF
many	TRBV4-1	CASSQVRQKNTEAFF
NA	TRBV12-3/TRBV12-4	CASSQSRETQYF
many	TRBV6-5	CASRGTESYNEQFF
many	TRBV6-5	CASSYSRDKPYEQYF
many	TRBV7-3	CASSSAGLNTEAFF
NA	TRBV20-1	CSRPTNYGYTF
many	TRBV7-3	CASSSRPGSGANVLTF
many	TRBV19	CASSGSGGFDQPQHF
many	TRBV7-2	CASSLVGRPGTDTQYF
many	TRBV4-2	CASSRAGGREQYF
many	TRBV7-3	CASSLDAGSYNEQFF